The clone carrying this TCR beta chain was counted many times. Its antigen is unknown. The germline V and J ends were trimmed by 2 bases and 4 bases, with 13 bases remaining between them. This CDR3 has 15 residues. The germline gives CDR1 SEHNR, CDR2 FQNEAQ (reference sequence). The data were obtained in a study of early T cells in non-severe SARS-CoV-2 infection. As part of library construction, unique molecular identifiers were attached to individual cDNA molecules. TCRdb ran MiXCR on the 5' RACE reads and lists one entry per CDR3 protein. Here the sample spans some 52,000 distinct CDR3 sequences, just over 8% being singletons. Whole-study findings and limits: Missing private and CD4 specificities, VDJdb matching favored anti-spike CD8 responses.

The TCR was taken from an adult who was a healthcare worker with PCR-confirmed SARS-CoV-2 infection or an uninfected control (not recorded which). The chain is built from TRBV7-9 and TRBJ2-3; D is tentatively TRBD1 or TRBD2 (5 bases each). The sample taken for sequencing was whole blood. In DNA, the CDR3 is TGTGCCAGCAGCTTACGGGAACTGGGGGCAGATACGCAGTATTTT. Translating gives CASSLRELGADTQYF.